This T cell receptor (beta chain) came from a study of blood T cell repertoires in COVID-19. Looking at the study overall: The United States, Italy and Spain provided the acute and convalescent COVID-19 samples. PBMCs, B-cell-depleted T cells, or T cells provided the cDNA or gDNA that made up the material.

Trimming left V 1 base short and J 0 bases short, with 17 bases between. The V gene's germline CDR1 is LGHDT and CDR2 YNNKEL (reference sequence). This CDR3 region has 18 residues. Authors' data handling: Amplifying reference gene primers gave estimates of nucleated cell counts. Some clones are missing from TCRdb's copy, which holds only in-frame ones; the method was immunoSEQ multiplex PCR. The V and J calls and clone size are taken from that table; D and trimming were inferred from the DNA. The data hold over 95,000 clones, with 85% observed a single time. The origin of this receptor is a human donor in a cohort sampled during active COVID-19. The V call is TRBV3-1 (or the pseudogene TRBV3-2), the J call TRBJ2-3; perhaps TRBD1 as D (6 bases). The sample was peripheral blood. The CDR3 protein is CASSQAVGGSSSTDTQYF. The CDR3 DNA is TGTGCCAGCAGCCAAGCTGTTGGGGGCTCCTCTAGCACAGATACGCAGTATTTT.